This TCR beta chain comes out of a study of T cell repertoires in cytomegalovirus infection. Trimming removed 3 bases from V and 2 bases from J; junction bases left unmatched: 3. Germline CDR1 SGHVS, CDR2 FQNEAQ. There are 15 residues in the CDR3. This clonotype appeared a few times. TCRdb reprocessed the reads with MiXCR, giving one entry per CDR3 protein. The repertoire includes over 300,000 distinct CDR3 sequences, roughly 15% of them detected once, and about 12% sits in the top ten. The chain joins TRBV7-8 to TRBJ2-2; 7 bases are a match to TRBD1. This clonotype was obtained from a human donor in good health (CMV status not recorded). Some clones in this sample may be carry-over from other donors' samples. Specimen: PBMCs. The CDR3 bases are TGTGCCAGCAGCTTGAACAGGGGTAACACCGGGGAGCTGTTTTTT. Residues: CASSLNRGNTGELFF.